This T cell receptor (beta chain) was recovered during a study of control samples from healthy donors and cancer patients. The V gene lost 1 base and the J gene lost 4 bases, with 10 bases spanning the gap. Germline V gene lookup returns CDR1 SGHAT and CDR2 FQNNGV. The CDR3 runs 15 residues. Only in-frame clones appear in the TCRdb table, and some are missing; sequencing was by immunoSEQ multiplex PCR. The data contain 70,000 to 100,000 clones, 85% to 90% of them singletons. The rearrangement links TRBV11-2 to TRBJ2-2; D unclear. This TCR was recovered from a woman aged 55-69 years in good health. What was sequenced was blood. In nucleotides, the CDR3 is TGTGCCAGCAGCTTAGTGTACACCTCCACCGGGGAGCTGTTTTTT. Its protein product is CASSLVYTSTGELFF.